The rows below give T cell receptor beta chains drawn from one sample of a study of blood T cell repertoires in COVID-19. The table came from immunoSEQ multiplex PCR; TCRdb's copy has only in-frame clones and leaves some out. The profile shows around 210,000 clones, approximately 82% of them singletons. Sequenced input: peripheral blood. These receptors were collected from a human donor in a cohort sampled during active COVID-19. Both conserved end residues are part of each CDR3. A D gene is named only where the DNA matches it firmly. The size field is filled for only some rows; it gives once, few, many or a size class.

V gene	D gene	clone size	J gene	CDR3 protein	CDR3 DNA
TRBV15	TRBD2	.	TRBJ2-1	CATSSWTSGTTQQFF	TGTGCCACCAGCAGCTGGACTAGCGGGACCACGCAGCAGTTCTTC
TRBV6-9	TRBD1	.	TRBJ2-7	CASSYDRVNEQYF	TGTGCCAGCAGTTATGACAGGGTTAACGAGCAGTACTTC
TRBV9	.	.	TRBJ2-3	CASSPRREQSTDTQYF	TGTGCCAGCAGCCCTCGTCGGGAGCAAAGCACAGATACGCAGTATTTT
TRBV5-4	.	.	TRBJ2-7	CASRPSQQTYEQYF	TGTGCCAGCAGGCCTAGCCAACAAACCTACGAGCAGTACTTC
TRBV28	TRBD2	.	TRBJ2-2	CASTALAGGPNTGELFF	TGTGCCAGCACCGCACTAGCGGGAGGTCCGAACACCGGGGAGCTGTTTTTT
TRBV11-2	.	.	TRBJ1-3	CASRTQSEPSGNTIYF	TGTGCCAGCAGAACCCAGAGCGAACCCTCTGGAAACACCATATATTTT
TRBV10-2	.	.	TRBJ1-2	CASSWGEDYYGYTF	TGCGCCAGCAGTTGGGGAGAGGATTACTATGGCTACACCTTC
TRBV5-6	.	once	TRBJ2-1	CASSFQLLSGEQFF	TGTGCCAGCAGCTTTCAGCTGCTAAGCGGTGAGCAGTTCTTC
TRBV18	.	.	TRBJ2-1	CASSTAVGSAYNEQFF	TGTGCCAGCTCAACCGCCGTGGGGAGCGCTTACAATGAGCAGTTCTTC
TRBV14	.	.	TRBJ1-6	CSGGNSPLHF	TGTTCGGGCGGGAATTCACCCCTCCACTTT
TRBV5-1	TRBD2	.	TRBJ2-3	CASSLGGTSTYLERQYF	TGCGCCAGCAGCTTGGGGGGGACTAGCACCTACCTGGAGAGGCAGTATTTT
TRBV3-1/TRBV3-2	TRBD1	.	TRBJ1-2	CASSQGDRRTRSNYGYTF	TGTGCCAGCAGCCAAGGGGACAGGAGGACCCGATCTAACTATGGCTACACCTTC
TRBV9	TRBD2	.	TRBJ2-1	CASSVVLAGGGEQFF	TGTGCCAGCAGCGTAGTACTAGCGGGAGGGGGTGAGCAGTTCTTC
TRBV28	.	.	TRBJ2-7	CASSLLDSTYEQYF	TGTGCCAGCAGTTTATTGGACAGCACCTACGAGCAGTACTTC
TRBV11-2	.	.	TRBJ2-3	CASSLVRGLSTDTQYF	TGTGCCAGCAGCTTAGTGCGTGGGCTGAGCACAGATACGCAGTATTTT
TRBV28	.	few	TRBJ1-2	CASSLWGAGYTF	TGTGCCAGCAGTTTATGGGGGGCTGGCTACACCTTC
TRBV7-2	.	.	TRBJ2-5	CASRRGNQETQYF	TGTGCCAGCAGGAGAGGTAACCAAGAGACCCAGTACTTC
TRBV29-1	.	.	TRBJ2-2	CSVEVATANTGELFF	TGCAGCGTTGAAGTTGCCACAGCGAACACCGGGGAGCTGTTTTTT
TRBV11-3	.	.	TRBJ2-5	CASSTGAAGRRETQYF	TGTGCCAGCAGCACCGGAGCGGCAGGGAGGCGGGAGACCCAGTACTTC
TRBV28	.	once	TRBJ1-2	CASSFGQGGGYTF	TGTGCCAGCAGTTTCGGGCAGGGAGGAGGCTACACCTTC
TRBV6-5	.	.	TRBJ1-6	CASSYSARGYSPLHF	TGTGCCAGCAGTTACTCCGCCCGGGGATACTCACCCCTCCACTTT
TRBV19	.	.	TRBJ2-5	CASSIPGLLGETQYF	TGTGCCAGTAGTATACCGGGACTCCTTGGAGAGACCCAGTACTTC
TRBV28	.	once	TRBJ1-2	CASSLPSEDDYGYTF	TGTGCCAGCAGTTTGCCCTCGGAGGATGATTATGGCTACACCTTC
TRBV10-1	TRBD1	.	TRBJ2-7	CASSKTGFRTYEQYF	TGCGCCAGCAGCAAGACAGGGTTCAGGACCTACGAGCAGTACTTC
TRBV7-9	.	.	TRBJ2-2	CASTTTANTGELFF	TGTGCCAGCACCACGACAGCGAACACCGGGGAGCTGTTTTTT
TRBV7-9	.	.	TRBJ2-7	CASSPGGTEREQYF	TGTGCCAGCAGCCCCGGCGGGACTGAGAGGGAGCAGTACTTC
TRBV25-1	TRBD2	.	TRBJ2-5	CASSEYREVETQYF	TGTGCCAGCAGTGAATACCGGGAGGTGGAGACCCAGTACTTC
TRBV4-1	TRBD1	.	TRBJ1-6	CASSQEPDRGSNSPLHF	TGCGCCAGCAGCCAAGAACCGGACAGGGGCTCTAATTCACCCCTCCACTTT
TRBV28	TRBD1	.	TRBJ1-2	CASSLPLLGQGAGGYTF	TGTGCCAGCAGTTTACCCTTACTGGGACAGGGGGCAGGCGGCTACACCTTC
TRBV19	TRBD2	.	TRBJ2-3	CATRLAGDTDTQYF	TGTGCCACCCGACTAGCGGGTGACACAGATACGCAGTATTTT
TRBV28	TRBD1	.	TRBJ1-2	CASIRQGRGGYTF	TGTGCCAGCATAAGACAGGGGCGAGGGGGCTACACCTTC
TRBV30	TRBD1	.	TRBJ1-3	CAWSLGTGAGNTIYF	TGTGCCTGGAGTCTCGGGACAGGGGCTGGAAACACCATATATTTT
TRBV19	.	.	TRBJ1-5	CASSTSGPNQPQHF	TGTGCCAGTAGTACGTCGGGTCCCAATCAGCCCCAGCATTTT
TRBV18	TRBD1	.	TRBJ1-2	CASSPVGTAPEGYGYTF	TGTGCCAGCTCACCTGTGGGGACAGCCCCGGAGGGCTATGGCTACACCTTC
TRBV15	.	once	TRBJ2-3	CATSRERGSTDTQYF	TGTGCCACCAGCAGAGAACGCGGGAGCACAGATACGCAGTATTTT
TRBV18	TRBD1	.	TRBJ1-3	CASSPTPTGGGNTIYF	TGTGCCAGCTCACCCACCCCCACAGGGGGTGGAAACACCATATATTTT
TRBV11-2	TRBD2	.	TRBJ2-5	CASSATSGSSQETQYF	TGTGCCAGCAGCGCGACTAGCGGGAGTAGTCAAGAGACCCAGTACTTC
TRBV29-1	.	once	TRBJ1-1	CSVFGDTEAFF	TGCAGCGTTTTCGGGGACACTGAAGCTTTCTTT
TRBV5-4	.	.	TRBJ1-6	CASSLDCRVVSPLHF	TGTGCCAGCAGCTTGGACTGCAGGGTGGTCTCACCCCTCCACTTT
TRBV2	.	few	TRBJ2-1	CASRVSGGHNEQFF	TGTGCCAGCAGGGTTAGCGGCGGACACAATGAGCAGTTCTTC
TRBV5-4	.	.	TRBJ2-7	CASSFDRLGEQYF	TGTGCCAGCAGCTTCGACAGACTAGGGGAGCAGTACTTC
TRBV6-6	TRBD1	.	TRBJ1-1	CASTRQGNTEAFF	TGTGCCAGCACGAGACAGGGGAACACTGAAGCTTTCTTT
TRBV18	.	.	TRBJ1-2	CASSPSGDGYTF	TGTGCCAGCTCACCTTCAGGGGATGGCTACACCTTC
TRBV12-3/TRBV12-4	.	.	TRBJ2-2	CASTPVTGELFF	TGTGCCAGCACTCCAGTCACCGGGGAGCTGTTTTTT
TRBV4-2	TRBD2	.	TRBJ2-7	CASSHALGGSSYEQYF	TGTGCCAGCAGCCACGCCCTCGGGGGGAGCTCCTACGAGCAGTACTTT
TRBV5-6	TRBD1	.	TRBJ2-5	CASSFRDRAETQYF	TGTGCCAGCAGCTTCCGGGACAGGGCAGAGACCCAGTACTTC
TRBV27	.	.	TRBJ1-2	CASSFVPNYGYTF	TGTGCCAGCAGTTTTGTCCCGAACTATGGCTACACCTTC
TRBV10-3	TRBD1	.	TRBJ2-1	CAIRPGQGSHEQFF	TGTGCCATCAGACCGGGACAGGGGAGCCATGAGCAGTTCTTC
TRBV5-1	TRBD2	few	TRBJ2-5	CASSPGLAVGYQETQYF	TGCGCCAGCAGCCCGGGACTAGCGGTTGGGTACCAAGAGACCCAGTACTTC
TRBV28	.	.	TRBJ2-5	CASSVLGSQETQYF	TGTGCCAGCAGTGTACTAGGAAGCCAAGAGACCCAGTACTTC
TRBV7-9	TRBD2	once	TRBJ2-7	CASSLVIAGAYEQYF	TGTGCCAGCAGCTTAGTGATAGCGGGAGCCTACGAGCAGTACTTC
TRBV29-1	TRBD1	.	TRBJ2-1	CSVVPGDRGHNEQFF	TGCAGCGTTGTACCGGGAGACAGGGGTCACAATGAGCAGTTCTTC
TRBV30	TRBD2	.	TRBJ2-3	CAWSPGLAGRRDTQYF	TGTGCCTGGAGTCCCGGACTAGCGGGACGTAGGGATACGCAGTATTTT